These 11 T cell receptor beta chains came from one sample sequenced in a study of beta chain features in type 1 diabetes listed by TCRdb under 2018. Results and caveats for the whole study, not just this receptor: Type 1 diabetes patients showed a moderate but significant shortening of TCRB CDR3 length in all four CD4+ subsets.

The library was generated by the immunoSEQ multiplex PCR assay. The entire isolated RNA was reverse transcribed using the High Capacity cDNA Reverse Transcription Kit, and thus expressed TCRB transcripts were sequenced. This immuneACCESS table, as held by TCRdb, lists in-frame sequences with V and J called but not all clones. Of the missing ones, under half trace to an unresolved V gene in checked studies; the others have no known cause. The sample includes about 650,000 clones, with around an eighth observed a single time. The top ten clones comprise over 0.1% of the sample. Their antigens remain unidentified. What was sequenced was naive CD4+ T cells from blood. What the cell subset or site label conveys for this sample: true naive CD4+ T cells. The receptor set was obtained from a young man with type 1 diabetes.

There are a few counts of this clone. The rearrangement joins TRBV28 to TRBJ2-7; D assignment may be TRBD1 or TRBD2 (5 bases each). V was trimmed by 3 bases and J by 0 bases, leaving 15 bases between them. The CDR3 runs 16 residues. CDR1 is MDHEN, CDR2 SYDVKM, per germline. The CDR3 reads CASSLFAREPSYEQYF. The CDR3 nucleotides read TGTGCCAGCAGTTTGTTCGCCAGGGAGCCCTCCTACGAGCAGTACTTC.

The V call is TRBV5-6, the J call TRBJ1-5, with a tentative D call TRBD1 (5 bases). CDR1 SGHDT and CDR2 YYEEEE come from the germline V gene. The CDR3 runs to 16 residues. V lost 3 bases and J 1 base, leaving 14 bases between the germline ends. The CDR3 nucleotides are TGTGCCAGCAGCTCCTCCGGGACGCCCAGCAATCAGCCCCAGCATTTT. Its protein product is CASSSSGTPSNQPQHF.

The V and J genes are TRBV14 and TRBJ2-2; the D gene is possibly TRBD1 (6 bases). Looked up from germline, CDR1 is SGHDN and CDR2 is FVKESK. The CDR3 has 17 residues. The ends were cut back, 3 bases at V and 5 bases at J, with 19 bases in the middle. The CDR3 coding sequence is TGTGCCAGCAGCCAGACCCGAGGGGGTCGGGTGACCGGGGAGCTGTTTTTT. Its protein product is CASSQTRGGRVTGELFF.

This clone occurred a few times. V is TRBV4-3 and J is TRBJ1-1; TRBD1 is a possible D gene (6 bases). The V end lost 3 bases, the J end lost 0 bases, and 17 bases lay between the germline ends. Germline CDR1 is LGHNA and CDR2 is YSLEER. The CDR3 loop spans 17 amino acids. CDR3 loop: CASSQAPGVWVNTEAFF. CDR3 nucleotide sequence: TGCGCCAGCAGCCAGGCCCCAGGGGTATGGGTGAACACTGAAGCTTTCTTT.

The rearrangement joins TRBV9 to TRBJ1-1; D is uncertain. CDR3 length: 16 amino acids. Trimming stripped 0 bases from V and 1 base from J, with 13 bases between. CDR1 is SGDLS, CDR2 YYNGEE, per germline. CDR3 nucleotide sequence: TGTGCCAGCAGCGTAGCGGGAGACCCATGGAACACTGAAGCTTTCTTT. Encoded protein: CASSVAGDPWNTEAFF.

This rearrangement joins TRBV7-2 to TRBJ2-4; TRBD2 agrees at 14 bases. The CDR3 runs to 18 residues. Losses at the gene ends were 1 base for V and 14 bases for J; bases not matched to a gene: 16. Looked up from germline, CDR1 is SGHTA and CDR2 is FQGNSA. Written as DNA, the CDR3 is TGTGCCAGCAGCTTAGAGGATGGGACTAGCGGGGGCCGCGTAACGAAGTACTTC. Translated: CASSLEDGTSGGRVTKYF.

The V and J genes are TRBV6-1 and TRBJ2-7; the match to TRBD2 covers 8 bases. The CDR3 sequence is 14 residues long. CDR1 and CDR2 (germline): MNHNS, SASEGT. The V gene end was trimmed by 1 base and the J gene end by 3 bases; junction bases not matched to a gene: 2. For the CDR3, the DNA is TGTGCCAGCAGTGAAGGCGGGGGGTTCTACGAGCAGTACTTC. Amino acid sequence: CASSEGGGFYEQYF.

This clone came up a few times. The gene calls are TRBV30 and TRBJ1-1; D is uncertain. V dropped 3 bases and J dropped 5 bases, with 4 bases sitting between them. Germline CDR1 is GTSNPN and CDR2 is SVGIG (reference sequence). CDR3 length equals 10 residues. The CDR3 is CAWRRTEAFF. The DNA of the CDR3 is TGTGCCTGGAGGAGGACTGAAGCTTTCTTT.

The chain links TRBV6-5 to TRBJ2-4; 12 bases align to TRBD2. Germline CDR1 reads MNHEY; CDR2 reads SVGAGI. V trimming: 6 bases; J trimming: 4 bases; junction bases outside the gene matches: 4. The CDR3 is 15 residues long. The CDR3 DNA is TGTGCCAGCAGAAGCGGACTAGCGGGGAAAAACATTCAGTACTTC. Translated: CASRSGLAGKNIQYF.

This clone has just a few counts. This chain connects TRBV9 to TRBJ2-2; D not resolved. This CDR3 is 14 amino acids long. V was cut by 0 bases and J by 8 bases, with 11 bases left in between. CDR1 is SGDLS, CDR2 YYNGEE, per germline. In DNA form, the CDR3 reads TGTGCCAGCAGCGTAGCCTCCACCGGAGGGGAGCTGTTTTTT. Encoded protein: CASSVASTGGELFF. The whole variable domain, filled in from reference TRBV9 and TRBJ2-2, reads DSGVTQTPKHLITATGQRVTLRCSPRSGDLSVYWYQQSLDQGLQFLIQYYNGEERAKGNILERFSAQQFPDLHSELNLSSLELGDSALYFCASSVASTGGELFFGEGSRLTVL.

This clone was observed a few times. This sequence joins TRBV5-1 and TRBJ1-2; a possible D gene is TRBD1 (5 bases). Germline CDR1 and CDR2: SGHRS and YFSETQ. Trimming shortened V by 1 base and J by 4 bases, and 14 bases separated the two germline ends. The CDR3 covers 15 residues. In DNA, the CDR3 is TGCGCCAGCAGCTTGCTTGTAGGGGCGGTCTATGGCTACACCTTC. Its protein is CASSLLVGAVYGYTF.